This T cell receptor (beta chain) was captured by sequencing in a study of hypomethylating agent response in myelodysplastic syndrome. Study context: Hypomethylating treatment was azacitidine in about 75% of the 11, decitabine in 3 of 11. TET2 mutation, the most common, occurred in 5 of 11 patients. Findings and caveats of the study: Lack of age-matching between healthy donors and MDS patients could bias comparison.

Trimming cost V 2 bases and J 6 bases; bases outside gene matches: 8. Germline V gives CDR1 SGHDN, CDR2 FVKESK. This CDR3 has 16 residues. This clone showed up just a few times. The antigen is unknown. Libraries were prepared by immunoSEQ multiplex PCR; TCRdb keeps only in-frame clonotypes and omits some of them. The sample has about 2,200 clones, roughly four fifths seen once. The clonotype originates from a human donor with myelodysplastic syndrome. Sequencing was performed on bone marrow, taken before or after starting hypomethylating agent treatment for myelodysplastic syndrome (not recorded which). The chain links TRBV14 to TRBJ1-2; 11 positions match TRBD1. The CDR3 sequence: CASSQFRTGGEDGYTF. Here the CDR3 DNA reads TGTGCCAGCAGCCAATTTCGGACAGGGGGCGAGGATGGCTACACCTTC.